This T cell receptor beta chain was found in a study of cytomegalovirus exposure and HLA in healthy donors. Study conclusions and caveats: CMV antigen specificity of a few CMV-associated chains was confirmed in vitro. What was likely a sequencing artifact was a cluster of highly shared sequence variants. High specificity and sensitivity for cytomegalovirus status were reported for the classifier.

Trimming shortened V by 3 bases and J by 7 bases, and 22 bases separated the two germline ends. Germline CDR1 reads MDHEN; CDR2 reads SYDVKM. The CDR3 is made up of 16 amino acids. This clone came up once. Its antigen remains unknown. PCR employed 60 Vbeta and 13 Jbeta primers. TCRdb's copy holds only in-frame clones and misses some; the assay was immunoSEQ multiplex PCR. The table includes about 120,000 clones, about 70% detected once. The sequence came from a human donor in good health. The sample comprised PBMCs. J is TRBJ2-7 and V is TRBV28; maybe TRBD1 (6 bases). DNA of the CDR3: TGTGCCAGCAGTTTCCTCCTAGGGGGACCCGAAGGAGAGCAGTACTTC. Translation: CASSFLLGGPEGEQYF.